Each of the 15 T cell receptor beta chains below was sequenced from the same sample in a study of shared clonotypes between healthy human individuals. This table comes from immunoSEQ multiplex PCR, and its TCRdb copy is limited to in-frame clones, with some not included. The table has 2 million to 2.5 million clones, 80% to 95% seen once. Specimen: naive CD4+ T cells from PBMCs. Subset specified: CD45RA+ positively selected. These receptors all come from a man between 18 and 29 years old in good health. Some clones in this sample may be carry-over from other donors' samples.

This clone was counted a few times. Additional DNA sequences in this sample encode the identical CDR3. The chain is built from TRBV28 and TRBJ1-2, with D tentatively TRBD1 (5 bases). Germline V gene sequence: CDR1 MDHEN, CDR2 SYDVKM. V lost 2 bases, J lost 4 bases, and 8 bases lay in between. The length of the CDR3 is 13 residues. CDR3 nucleotide sequence: TGTGCCAGCAGTTTAGACAGACTCTATGGCTACACCTTC. Encoded protein: CASSLDRLYGYTF.

This clone was seen just once. The chain employs TRBV2 and TRBJ1-4, with TRBD1 matching over 7 bases. This CDR3 region has 14 residues. The J segment lost 14 bases and the V segment lost 4 bases, leaving 13 bases of the junction unmatched. The germline V gene encodes CDR1 SNHLY and CDR2 FYNNEI. The CDR3 sequence is CASSASLQGGRLFF. Here the CDR3 DNA reads TGTGCCAGCAGTGCTTCTCTCCAGGGGGGGAGGCTGTTTTTT.

The V gene is TRBV4-1, the J gene TRBJ2-1; 7 nucleotides agree with TRBD2. From germline, CDR1 is MGHRA and CDR2 YSYEKL. The CDR3 totals 17 residues. V lost 1 base and J lost 7; bases outside the gene matches: 13. CDR3 sequence reads: CASSQGRLASKVNEQFF. CDR3 DNA: TGCGCCAGCAGCCAAGGGAGACTAGCATCAAAAGTAAATGAGCAGTTCTTC.

The rearrangement links TRBV7-2 to TRBJ2-5; 8 nucleotides match TRBD1. The J segment lost 5 bases and the V segment lost 6 bases, leaving 11 bases of the junction unmatched. CDR1 is SGHTA, CDR2 FQGNSA, per germline. The CDR3 has 15 residues. CDR3 in amino acids: CASRNAGGWGETQYF. CDR3 DNA: TGTGCCAGCAGGAACGCAGGGGGCTGGGGGGAGACCCAGTACTTC.

The chain couples TRBV5-4 to TRBJ1-2; possible D gene TRBD1, 6 bases. This CDR3 is built from 17 residues. V was cut by 3 bases and J by 1 base, with 19 bases left in between. Germline V CDR1 and CDR2: SGHNT, YYREEE (reference sequence). CDR3 bases: TGTGCCAGCAGCTGGGGGGGCGGCGGAAGAAGTAACTATGGCTACACCTTC. It translates to CASSWGGGGRSNYGYTF.

V gene TRBV5-8 combines with J gene TRBJ2-5, with 7 bases identical to TRBD1. Germline trimming cut 2 bases from V and 3 bases from J; bases unmatched to any gene: 4. This CDR3 region has 14 residues. Germline loops: CDR1 SGHTS, CDR2 YDEGEE. CDR3 sequence: CASSFTGTEETQYF. The CDR3 bases are TGTGCCAGCAGCTTTACCGGGACAGAAGAGACCCAGTACTTC.

The chain carries TRBV4-1 and TRBJ1-4; D not resolved. The V and J ends lost 5 bases and 6 bases respectively, with 19 bases between them. From germline, CDR1 is MGHRA and CDR2 YSYEKL. This CDR3 has 16 residues. CDR3 coding DNA: TGCGCCAGCAGCGAGACGGAGGTGGCAAGGGATGAAAAACTGTTTTTT. This codes for CASSETEVARDEKLFF.

This clone has a single count. The chain employs TRBV29-1 and TRBJ2-2; 16 nucleotides agree with TRBD2. The CDR3 contains 17 residues. V dropped 5 bases and J dropped 6; count of bases not matched to a gene: 9. Per germline, CDR1 SQVTM and CDR2 ANQGSEA. The CDR3 reads CSVQGTSGRAGSGELFF. The CDR3 DNA reads TGCAGCGTTCAAGGGACTAGCGGGAGGGCCGGGTCCGGGGAGCTGTTTTTT.

The chain links TRBV19 to TRBJ2-2; the D is unclear. The CDR3 contains 16 residues. V lost 4 bases, J lost 4 bases, and 16 bases lay in between. Germline V gene sequence: CDR1 LNHDA, CDR2 SQIVND (reference sequence). The CDR3 region has the DNA TGTGCCAGTAGTAGGTTGGGCAGGCAGACCACCGGGGAGCTGTTTTTT. As protein: CASSRLGRQTTGELFF.

This rearrangement joins TRBV10-3 to TRBJ1-1; 8 bases match TRBD1. Germline V gene sequence: CDR1 ENHRY, CDR2 SYGVKD. The CDR3 length is 13 residues. The V segment lost 6 bases and the J segment 0 bases; nucleotides outside the gene matches: 0. CDR3 amino acids: CAIRGQVNTEAFF. As DNA, the CDR3 is TGTGCCATCAGGGGACAGGTGAACACTGAAGCTTTCTTT.

The V and J genes are TRBV5-1 and TRBJ2-7; TRBD2 matches 12 bases. V lost 4 bases and J lost 3; bases outside the gene matches: 17. Germline CDR1 and CDR2: SGHRS and YFSETQ. The CDR3 is made up of 19 amino acids. The CDR3 DNA reads as TGCGCCAGCAGCCCATTCACTAGCGGGAGGTCCGGATTTGACTACGAGCAGTACTTC. It translates to CASSPFTSGRSGFDYEQYF.

This chain joins TRBV18 and TRBJ2-1, with D uncertain. The CDR3 totals 13 residues. V lost 3 bases and J lost 5, with 8 bases in between. Germline CDR1 KGHSH, CDR2 LQKENI. CDR3 nucleotides: TGTGCCAGCTCACCGACACTCAACAATGAGCAGTTCTTC. This translates into CASSPTLNNEQFF.

The chain is built from TRBV28 and TRBJ1-4; no reliable D call. The germline gives CDR1 MDHEN, CDR2 SYDVKM. This CDR3 comprises 15 residues. The V end lost 4 bases, the J end lost 7 bases, and 16 bases lay between the germline ends. CDR3 amino acids: CASSSAGPRGEKLFF. The CDR3 DNA reads as TGTGCCAGCAGTTCGGCCGGGCCCCGAGGTGAAAAACTGTTTTTT. Using reference TRBV28 and TRBJ1-4 for the parts outside the CDR3, the full variable domain is DVKVTQSSRYLVKRTGEKVFLECVQDMDHENMFWYRQDPGLGLRLIYFSYDVKMKEKGDIPEGYSVSREKKERFSLILESASTNQTSMYLCASSSAGPRGEKLFFGSGTQLSVL.

V gene TRBV5-1 combines with J gene TRBJ1-1, with 10 bases matching TRBD1. Germline V CDR1 and CDR2: SGHRS, YFSETQ. The CDR3 has 16 amino acids. Losses at the gene ends were 0 bases for V and 5 bases for J; bases not matched to a gene: 7. CDR3 sequence: CASSLELTGGATEAFF. The DNA of the CDR3 is TGCGCCAGCAGCTTGGAGCTGACAGGGGGCGCAACTGAAGCTTTCTTT.

The chain is built from TRBV7-9 and TRBJ1-2; D is unresolved. The germline gives CDR1 SEHNR, CDR2 FQNEAQ (reference sequence). The CDR3 has 13 residues. V dropped 3 bases and J dropped 7 bases, with 12 bases sitting between them. DNA for the CDR3: TGTGCCAGCAGCTTCCCGTCGGAGCTTGGCTACACCTTC. This sequence encodes CASSFPSELGYTF. Full variable domain (outside the CDR3, taken from reference TRBV7-9 and TRBJ1-2): DTGVSQNPRHKITKRGQNVTFRCDPISEHNRLYWYRQTLGQGPEFLTYFQNEAQLEKSRLLSDRFSAERPKGSFSTLEIQRTEQGDSAMYLCASSFPSELGYTFGSGTRLTVV.